Shown below are 21 T cell receptor beta chains from a single sample sequenced in a study of blood T cell repertoires in COVID-19. Method: immunoSEQ multiplex PCR; TCRdb's copy keeps in-frame clones and lacks some. The table has roughly 350,000 clones, over 75% seen once. The sequenced material came from peripheral blood. The receptors here all came from a woman in her 30s with COVID-19, enrolled during active disease.

This chain connects TRBV4-1 to TRBJ1-1, with 8 bases aligning to TRBD1. The CDR3 contains 15 residues. Trimming removed 1 base from V and 0 bases from J; junction bases left unmatched: 1. Per germline, CDR1 MGHRA and CDR2 YSYEKL. The CDR3 region is CASSQGQGLNTEAFF. CDR3 bases: TGCGCCAGCAGCCAAGGACAGGGGCTGAACACTGAAGCTTTCTTT.

This clone was picked up a small number of times. This chain uses TRBV7-2 with TRBJ2-2, with 11 bases fitting TRBD2. The CDR3 extends over 16 amino acids. Trimming removed 5 bases from V and 5 bases from J; junction bases left unmatched: 7. The germline V gene has CDR1 SGHTA and CDR2 FQGNSA. CDR3 bases: TGTGCCAGCAGCCCCTATAGACTAGCGGGGACCGGGGAGCTGTTTTTT. Translating it yields CASSPYRLAGTGELFF. The full variable domain, its missing parts supplied by reference TRBV7-2 and TRBJ2-2, is GAGVSQSPSNKVTEKGKDVELRCDPISGHTALYWYRQSLGQGLEFLIYFQGNSAPDKSGLPSDRFSAERTGGSVSTLTIQRTQQEDSAVYLCASSPYRLAGTGELFFGEGSRLTVL.

The chain has TRBV27 and TRBJ1-6, with 8 nucleotides matching TRBD1. The CDR3 consists of 14 residues. Germline loops: CDR1 MNHEY, CDR2 SMNVEV (reference sequence). The V gene end was trimmed by 3 bases and the J gene end by 5 bases; junction bases not matched to a gene: 0. The CDR3 region has the DNA TGTGCCAGCAGTTTGACAGGGGATAATTCACCCCTCCACTTT. Translated, it gives CASSLTGDNSPLHF.

This chain joins TRBV27 and TRBJ2-3, with 10 bases aligning to TRBD2. The CDR3 loop spans 18 amino acids. Germline lookup yields CDR1 MNHEY and CDR2 SMNVEV (reference sequence). V lost 8 bases and J lost 1; bases outside the gene matches: 15. This chain's CDR3 is CASGNPLLAGVGTDTQYF. CDR3 nucleotides: TGTGCCAGCGGAAACCCTCTGCTAGCGGGAGTAGGCACAGATACGCAGTATTTT.

The V gene is TRBV28, the J gene TRBJ2-7; D is perhaps TRBD1 (6 bases). Germline loops: CDR1 MDHEN, CDR2 SYDVKM. There are 16 residues in the CDR3. Trimming removed 0 bases at V and 3 bases at J, with 15 bases between. The CDR3 coding sequence is TGTGCCAGCAGTTTATGGACCGGGACAAAGGGCTACGAGCAGTACTTC. This sequence encodes CASSLWTGTKGYEQYF.

This chain links TRBV19 with TRBJ2-2; 8 nucleotides align to TRBD1. V lost 7 bases and J lost 9; bases outside the gene matches: 13. CDR1 is LNHDA, CDR2 SQIVND, per germline (reference sequence). This CDR3 comprises 15 residues. The CDR3 nucleotides are TGTGCCAGTACCTGCAGGGGGCTGGATCCGAGGGAGCTGTTTTTT. Encoded protein: CASTCRGLDPRELFF. Full variable domain (remainder filled in from reference TRBV19 and TRBJ2-2): DGGITQSPKYLFRKEGQNVTLSCEQNLNHDAMYWYRQDPGQGLRLIYYSQIVNDFQKGDIAEGYSVSREKKESFPLTVTSAQKNPTAFYLCASTCRGLDPRELFFGEGSRLTVL.

V is TRBV7-8 and J is TRBJ2-5; maybe TRBD1 (6 bases). V was trimmed by 3 bases and J by 3 bases, leaving 17 bases between them. Germline values: CDR1 SGHVS, CDR2 FQNEAQ. The CDR3 length is 16 residues. Written as DNA, the CDR3 is TGTGCCAGCAGCTTCTTTTTTACAGGGCGGAAAGAGACCCAGTACTTC. The encoded protein is CASSFFFTGRKETQYF.

This chain joins TRBV14 and TRBJ2-3, with D hard to call. Per the germline V gene, CDR1 is SGHDN and CDR2 is FVKESK. This CDR3 region has 12 residues. V was clipped by 2 bases and J by 9 bases, with 9 bases between them. The CDR3 DNA sequence: TGTGCCAGCAGCCAAACCCCCACAACGCAGTATTTT. It specifies CASSQTPTTQYF. Using reference TRBV14 and TRBJ2-3 for the parts outside the CDR3, the full variable domain is EAGVTQFPSHSVIEKGQTVTLRCDPISGHDNLYWYRRVMGKEIKFLLHFVKESKQDESGMPNNRFLAERTGGTYSTLKVQPAELEDSGVYFCASSQTPTTQYFGPGTRLTVL.

This clone was picked up one time. This CDR3 reads CASSLEGVTGGQYF. The CDR3 nucleotides read TGCGCCAGCAGCTTGGAGGGGGTAACTGGCGGGCAGTACTTC. The V gene is TRBV5-1, the J gene TRBJ2-7; maybe TRBD1 (6 bases). Germline CDR1 reads SGHRS; CDR2 reads YFSETQ. V was clipped by 0 bases and J by 9 bases, with 16 bases between them. This CDR3 has 14 amino acids.

The V call is TRBV6-5, the J call TRBJ2-1; 7 bases line up with TRBD2. V lost 4 bases and J lost 9; bases outside the gene matches: 6. This CDR3 comprises 13 residues. The germline CDR1 and CDR2 sequences are MNHEY and SVGAGI. The CDR3 nucleotides read TGTGCCAGCAGTTTGCCGACTAGCCCTGAGCAGTTCTTC. Translating gives CASSLPTSPEQFF.

The chain is built from TRBV5-8 and TRBJ2-7; possible D gene TRBD1, 6 bases. Germline-derived CDR1 and CDR2 are SGHTS and YDEGEE. The CDR3 length is 13 residues. Trimming took 1 base from V and 4 from J, leaving 9 bases between them. CDR3 loop: CASSLIRGYEQYF. The CDR3, as DNA: TGTGCCAGCAGCTTGATCAGGGGATACGAGCAGTACTTC.

The J gene is TRBJ2-3, the V gene TRBV12-5; 12 bases are shared with TRBD2. Per germline, CDR1 LGHNT and CDR2 FRNRAP. J was trimmed by 1 base and V by 3 bases; bases with no gene match: 2. This CDR3 is built from 16 residues. The CDR3 protein is CASGFGTSGRTDTQYF. Here the CDR3 DNA reads TGTGCTAGTGGTTTTGGGACTAGCGGGCGCACAGATACGCAGTATTTT.

The J gene is TRBJ2-2, the V gene TRBV21-1; the table's D call, TRBD2, has no DNA check behind it. TRBV21-1 is deemed a pseudogene. The CDR3 has 12 residues. CDR3 region: CASSRRGGELFF. CDR3 DNA: TGTGCCAGCAGCCGGAGGGGCGGGGAGCTGTTTTTT.

J is TRBJ2-5 and V is TRBV18; 8 bases line up with TRBD1. V lost 6 bases, J lost 4 bases, and 7 bases stayed unmatched. The germline gives CDR1 KGHSH, CDR2 LQKENI. This CDR3 is 14 amino acids long. The CDR3 sequence is CASSPSGQGETQYF. The DNA for the CDR3 is TGTGCCAGCTCCCCCTCTGGACAGGGAGAGACCCAGTACTTC.

This chain uses TRBV18 with TRBJ1-4; 9 bases agree with TRBD1. The V gene's germline CDR1 is KGHSH and CDR2 LQKENI. The CDR3 covers 15 residues. The V and J ends lost 4 bases and 3 bases, in that order; junction bases with no gene match: 3. DNA for the CDR3: TGTGCCAGCTCACAACAGGGGGCCTCTAATGAAAAACTGTTTTTT. The encoded protein is CASSQQGASNEKLFF.

This clone was counted ten times or more. The chain couples TRBV13 to TRBJ2-5, with a weak D call TRBD2 (6 bases). Trimming cost V 0 bases and J 5 bases, with 19 bases left between them. Looked up from germline, CDR1 is PRHDT and CDR2 is FYEKMQ (reference sequence). The CDR3 is 17 amino acids. The CDR3 loop is CASSLGGGPDIKETQYF. Here the CDR3 DNA reads TGTGCCAGCAGCTTAGGCGGAGGGCCCGATATTAAGGAGACCCAGTACTTC. Drawing the rest from reference TRBV13 and TRBJ2-5, the complete variable domain is AAGVIQSPRHLIKEKRETATLKCYPIPRHDTVYWYQQGPGQDPQFLISFYEKMQSDKGSIPDRFSAQQFSDYHSELNMSSLELGDSALYFCASSLGGGPDIKETQYFGPGTRLLVL.

The gene calls are TRBV7-8 and TRBJ1-1; D gene unclear. Trimming removed 1 base from V and 1 base from J, with 7 bases in between. The V gene's germline CDR1 is SGHVS and CDR2 FQNEAQ. The CDR3 is 14 residues long. CDR3 coding DNA: TGTGCCAGCAGCTTAGTCCCGGGGAACACTGAAGCTTTCTTT. Protein sequence: CASSLVPGNTEAFF.

This chain uses TRBV29-1 with TRBJ2-1, with 8 bases that match TRBD1. Germline V CDR1 and CDR2: SQVTM, ANQGSEA. The junction had 13 bases not matched to a gene; V was cut back by 6 bases and J by 12 bases. CDR3 length: 13 residues. The DNA for the CDR3 is TGCAGCGTGGAACCACAGGGGGTAAGGGTGCAGTTCTTC. Its protein is CSVEPQGVRVQFF.

This clone appeared a single time. V usage is TRBV2 and J usage is TRBJ2-1; D perhaps matches TRBD1 (5 bases). V lost 3 bases and J 0 bases, leaving 12 bases between the germline ends. CDR1 is SNHLY, CDR2 FYNNEI, per germline. The CDR3 extends over 16 amino acids. The CDR3 nucleotides read TGTGCCAGCAGTGAGCGGTGGGGCCTCTCCTACAATGAGCAGTTCTTC. Translating gives CASSERWGLSYNEQFF.

For this clone: Distinct nucleotide sequences in the sample also encode this CDR3. The genes are TRBV4-3 and TRBJ1-3; 7 bases are a match to TRBD1. The CDR3 loop spans 15 amino acids. The V segment lost 1 base and the J segment 1 base; nucleotides outside the gene matches: 1. From germline, CDR1 is LGHNA and CDR2 YSLEER. CDR3 protein: CASSQGTGSGNTIYF. The CDR3 region has the DNA TGCGCCAGCAGCCAAGGGACAGGTTCTGGAAACACCATATATTTT.

The V call is TRBV6-5, the J call TRBJ2-3; 7 nucleotides line up with TRBD1. Per germline, CDR1 MNHEY and CDR2 SVGAGI. CDR3 length: 13 amino acids. V lost 5 bases to trimming and J lost 4 bases; unmatched junction nucleotides: 3. Here the CDR3 DNA reads TGTGCCAGCAGTCGCCAGGGGGCAGATACGCAGTATTTT. This translates into CASSRQGADTQYF.